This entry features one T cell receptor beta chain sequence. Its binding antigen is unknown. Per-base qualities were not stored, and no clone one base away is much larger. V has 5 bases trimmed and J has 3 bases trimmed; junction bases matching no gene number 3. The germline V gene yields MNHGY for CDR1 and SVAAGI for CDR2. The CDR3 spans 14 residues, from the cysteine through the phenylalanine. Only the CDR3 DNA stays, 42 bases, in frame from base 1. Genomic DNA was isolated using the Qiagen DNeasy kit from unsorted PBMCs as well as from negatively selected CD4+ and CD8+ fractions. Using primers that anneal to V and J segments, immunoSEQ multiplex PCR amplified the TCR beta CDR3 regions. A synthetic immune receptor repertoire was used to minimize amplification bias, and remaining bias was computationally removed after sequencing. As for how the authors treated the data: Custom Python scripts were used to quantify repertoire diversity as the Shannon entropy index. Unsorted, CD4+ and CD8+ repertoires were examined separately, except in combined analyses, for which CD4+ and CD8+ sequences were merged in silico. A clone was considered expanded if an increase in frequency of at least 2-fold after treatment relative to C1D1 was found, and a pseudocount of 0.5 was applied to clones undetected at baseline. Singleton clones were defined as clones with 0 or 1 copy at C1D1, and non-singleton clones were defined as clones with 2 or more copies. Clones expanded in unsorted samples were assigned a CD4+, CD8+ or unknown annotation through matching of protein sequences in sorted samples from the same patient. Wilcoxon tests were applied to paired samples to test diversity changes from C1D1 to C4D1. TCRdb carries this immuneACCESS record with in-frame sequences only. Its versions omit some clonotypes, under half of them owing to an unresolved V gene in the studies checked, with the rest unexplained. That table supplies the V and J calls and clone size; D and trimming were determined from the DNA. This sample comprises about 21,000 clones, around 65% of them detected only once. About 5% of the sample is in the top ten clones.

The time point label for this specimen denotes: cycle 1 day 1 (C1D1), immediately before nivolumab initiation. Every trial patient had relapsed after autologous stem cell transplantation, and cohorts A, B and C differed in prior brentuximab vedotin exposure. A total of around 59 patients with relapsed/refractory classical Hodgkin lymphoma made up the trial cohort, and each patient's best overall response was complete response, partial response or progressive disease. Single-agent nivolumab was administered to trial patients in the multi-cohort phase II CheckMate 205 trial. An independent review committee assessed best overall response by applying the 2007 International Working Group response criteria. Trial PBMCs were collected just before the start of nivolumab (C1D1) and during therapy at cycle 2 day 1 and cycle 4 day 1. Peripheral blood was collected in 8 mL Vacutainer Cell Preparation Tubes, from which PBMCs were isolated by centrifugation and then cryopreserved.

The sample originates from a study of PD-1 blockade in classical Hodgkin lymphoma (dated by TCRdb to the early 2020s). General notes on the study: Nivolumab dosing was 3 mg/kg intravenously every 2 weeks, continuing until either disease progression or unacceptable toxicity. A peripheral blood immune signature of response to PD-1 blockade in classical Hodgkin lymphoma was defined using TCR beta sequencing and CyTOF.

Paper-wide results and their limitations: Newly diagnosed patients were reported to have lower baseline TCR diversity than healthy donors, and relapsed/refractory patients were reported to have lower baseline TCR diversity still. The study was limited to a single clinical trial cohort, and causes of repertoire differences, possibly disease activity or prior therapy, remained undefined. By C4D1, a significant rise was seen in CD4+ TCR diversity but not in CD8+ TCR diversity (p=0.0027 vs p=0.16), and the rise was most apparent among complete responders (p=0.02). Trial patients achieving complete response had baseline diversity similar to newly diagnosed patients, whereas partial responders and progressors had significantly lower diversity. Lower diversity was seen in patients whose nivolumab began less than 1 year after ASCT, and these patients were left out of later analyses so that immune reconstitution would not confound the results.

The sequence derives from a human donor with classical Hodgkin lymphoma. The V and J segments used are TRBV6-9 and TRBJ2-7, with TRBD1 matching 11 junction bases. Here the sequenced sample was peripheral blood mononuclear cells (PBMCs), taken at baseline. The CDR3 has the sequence CASSPGQGVYEQYF. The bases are TGTGCCAGCAGTCCGGGACAGGGGGTCTACGAGCAGTACTTC.